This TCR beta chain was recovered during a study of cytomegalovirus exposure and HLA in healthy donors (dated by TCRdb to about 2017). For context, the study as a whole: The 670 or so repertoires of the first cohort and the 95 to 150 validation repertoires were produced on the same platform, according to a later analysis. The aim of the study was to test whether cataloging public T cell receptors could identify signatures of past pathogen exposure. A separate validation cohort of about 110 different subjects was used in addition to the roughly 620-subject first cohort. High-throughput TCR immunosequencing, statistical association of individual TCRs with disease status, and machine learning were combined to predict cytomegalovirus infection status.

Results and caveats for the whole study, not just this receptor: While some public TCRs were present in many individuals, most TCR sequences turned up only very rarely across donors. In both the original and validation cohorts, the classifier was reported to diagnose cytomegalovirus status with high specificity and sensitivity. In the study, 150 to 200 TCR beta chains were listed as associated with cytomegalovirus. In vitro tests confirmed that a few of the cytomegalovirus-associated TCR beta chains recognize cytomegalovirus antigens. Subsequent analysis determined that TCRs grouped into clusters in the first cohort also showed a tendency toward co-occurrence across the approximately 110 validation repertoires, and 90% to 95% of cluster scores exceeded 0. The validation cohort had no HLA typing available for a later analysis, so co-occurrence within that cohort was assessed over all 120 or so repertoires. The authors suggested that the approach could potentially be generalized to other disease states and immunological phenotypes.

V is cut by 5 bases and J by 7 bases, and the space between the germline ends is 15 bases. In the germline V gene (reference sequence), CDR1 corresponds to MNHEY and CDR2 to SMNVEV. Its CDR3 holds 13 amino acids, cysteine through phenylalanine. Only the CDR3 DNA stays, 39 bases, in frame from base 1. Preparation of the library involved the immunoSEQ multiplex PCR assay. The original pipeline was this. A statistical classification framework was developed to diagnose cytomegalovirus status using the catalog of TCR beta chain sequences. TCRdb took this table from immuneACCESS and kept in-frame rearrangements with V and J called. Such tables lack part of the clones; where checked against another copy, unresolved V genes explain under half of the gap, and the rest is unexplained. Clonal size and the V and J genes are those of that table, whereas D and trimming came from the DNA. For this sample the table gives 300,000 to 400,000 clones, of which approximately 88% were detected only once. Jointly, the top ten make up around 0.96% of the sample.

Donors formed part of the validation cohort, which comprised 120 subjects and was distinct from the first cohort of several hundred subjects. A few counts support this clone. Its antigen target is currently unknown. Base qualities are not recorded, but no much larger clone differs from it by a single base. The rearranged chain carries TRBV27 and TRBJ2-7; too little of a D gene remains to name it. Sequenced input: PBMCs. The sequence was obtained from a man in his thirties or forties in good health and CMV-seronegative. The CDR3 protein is CASSPLVEWEQYF. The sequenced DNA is TGTGCCAGCAGTCCCCTCGTGGAGTGGGAGCAGTACTTC.